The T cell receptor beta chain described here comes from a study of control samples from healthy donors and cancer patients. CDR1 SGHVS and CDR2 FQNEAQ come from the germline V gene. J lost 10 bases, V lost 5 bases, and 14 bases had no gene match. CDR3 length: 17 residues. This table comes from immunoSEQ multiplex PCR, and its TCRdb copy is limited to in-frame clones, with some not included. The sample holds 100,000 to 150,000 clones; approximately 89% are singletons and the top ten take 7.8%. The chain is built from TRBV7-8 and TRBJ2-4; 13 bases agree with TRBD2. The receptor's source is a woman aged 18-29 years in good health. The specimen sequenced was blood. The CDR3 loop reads CASSALPGTSGGGIQYF. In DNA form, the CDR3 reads TGTGCCAGCAGCGCCCTCCCCGGAACTAGCGGGGGGGGAATTCAGTACTTC.